Each of the 27 T cell receptor beta chains below was sequenced from the same sample in a study of identifying expanded T cells in peripheral blood. TCRdb's copy holds only in-frame clones and misses some; the assay was immunoSEQ multiplex PCR. Here the sample spans about 86,000 clones, 70% to 90% being singletons. The sample was blood. The receptors stem from a person aged 18 to 75 in good health.

This clone was observed a handful of times. The gene calls are TRBV18 and TRBJ2-1; 7 nucleotides agree with TRBD1. V shed 3 bases and J 12 bases; nucleotides not matched to a gene: 8. CDR3 length: 13 residues. CDR1 KGHSH and CDR2 LQKENI come from the germline V gene. The CDR3 coding sequence is TGTGCCAGCTCACCCTCCCTGACAGGGCCGCAGTTCTTC. Translation: CASSPSLTGPQFF.

The table lists this clone with a few counts. The rearrangement links TRBV4-1 to TRBJ1-5; D is uncertain. Germline-derived CDR1 and CDR2 are MGHRA and YSYEKL. V lost 6 bases, J lost 3 bases, and 9 bases lay in between. CDR3 size: 13 residues. The CDR3 coding sequence is TGCGCCAGCAGTCTTACGACCAATCAGCCCCAGCATTTT. It codes for CASSLTTNQPQHF.

This clone appeared a single time. V usage is TRBV18 and J usage is TRBJ2-5, with TRBD1 identical over 7 bases. The V and J ends lost 3 bases and 5 bases, in that order; junction bases with no gene match: 3. CDR3 length: 13 residues. Germline loops: CDR1 KGHSH, CDR2 LQKENI. The CDR3 protein is CASSPLQGETQYF. The CDR3 nucleotides read TGTGCCAGCTCACCTTTACAGGGGGAGACCCAGTACTTC.

This clone was seen more than once but under ten times. This chain uses TRBV7-7 with TRBJ1-6, with 9 positions matching TRBD1. The ends lost 9 bases at V and 7 bases at J; junction bases unmatched: 4. This CDR3 is built from 13 residues. CDR1 and CDR2 from the germline V gene are SSHAT and FNYEAQ (reference sequence). The CDR3 is CASTGTGNSPLHF. CDR3 nucleotides: TGTGCCAGTACCGGGACAGGGAATTCACCCCTCCACTTT.

This clone was recorded only once. The J gene is TRBJ1-1, the V gene TRBV27, with D possibly TRBD1 on 5 matching bases. The CDR3 is 14 amino acids. V was cut by 3 bases and J by 2 bases, with 10 bases left in between. Germline CDR1 is MNHEY and CDR2 is SMNVEV (reference sequence). The CDR3 here is CASSFGQGNTEAFF. The DNA for the CDR3 is TGTGCCAGCAGTTTCGGCCAGGGCAACACTGAAGCTTTCTTT.

This sequence joins TRBV2 and TRBJ2-7; D possibly uses TRBD1 or TRBD2 (5 bases each). Germline V gene lookup returns CDR1 SNHLY and CDR2 FYNNEI. The length of the CDR3 is 15 residues. Trimming removed 7 bases from V and 3 bases from J, with 19 bases in between. The chain's CDR3 is CASTDARERLYEQYF. The CDR3 bases are TGTGCCAGCACCGACGCCAGGGAGAGGCTCTACGAGCAGTACTTC.

The chain couples TRBV2 to TRBJ1-1; 8 bases agree with TRBD1. There are 14 residues in the CDR3. Germline CDR1 reads SNHLY; CDR2 reads FYNNEI. V dropped 6 bases and J dropped 2; count of bases not matched to a gene: 5. The CDR3 protein is CASRPTGVNTEAFF. CDR3 bases: TGTGCCAGCAGACCGACAGGGGTTAACACTGAAGCTTTCTTT.

The chain uses TRBV25-1 and TRBJ1-1; D unclear. The CDR3 contains 11 residues. Per the germline V gene, CDR1 is MGHDK and CDR2 is SYGVNS. V shed 3 bases and J shed 10 bases, with 9 bases lying between them. The CDR3 sequence: CASSDLDGAFF. CDR3 sequence (DNA): TGTGCCAGCAGTGACCTGGATGGAGCTTTCTTT.

V usage is TRBV4-1 and J usage is TRBJ2-1; 8 nucleotides agree with TRBD1. With V trimmed by 1 base and J by 8 bases, 16 bases remained unmatched. CDR1 MGHRA and CDR2 YSYEKL come from the germline V gene. The CDR3 runs 18 residues. DNA of the CDR3: TGCGCCAGCAGCCAAGTGGGTAGGGCAGGGGGCGATATGGATGAGCAGTTCTTC. It specifies CASSQVGRAGGDMDEQFF.

The gene calls are TRBV29-1 and TRBJ1-2; D gene unclear. Between the trimmed V and J ends, which lost 3 bases and 4 bases, there was a span of 12 bases. From germline, CDR1 is SQVTM and CDR2 ANQGSEA. CDR3 length: 13 amino acids. The CDR3 sequence is CSVEEAQPYGYTF. In DNA, the CDR3 is TGCAGCGTTGAGGAGGCACAACCCTATGGCTACACCTTC.

This rearrangement joins TRBV4-3 to TRBJ1-1; D is unclear. The CDR3 runs 11 residues. V was trimmed by 1 base and J by 5 bases, leaving 2 bases between them. Germline CDR1 reads LGHNA; CDR2 reads YSLEER. Written as DNA, the CDR3 is TGCGCCAGCAGCCAAGGAACTGAAGCTTTCTTT. Translation: CASSQGTEAFF.

The rearrangement joins TRBV5-4 to TRBJ2-2; D may be TRBD1 or TRBD2 (5 bases each). V lost 5 bases and J 5 bases, leaving 16 bases between the germline ends. Germline loops: CDR1 SGHNT, CDR2 YYREEE (reference sequence). This CDR3 is 15 amino acids long. As DNA, the CDR3 is TGTGCCAGCAGGGGGAGTAGGGGCGGGACCGGGGAGCTGTTTTTT. Its protein product is CASRGSRGGTGELFF. The full variable domain, completed using reference TRBV5-4 and TRBJ2-2, is ETGVTQSPTHLIKTRGQQVTLRCSSQSGHNTVSWYQQALGQGPQFIFQYYREEENGRGNFPPRFSGLQFPNYSSELNVNALELDDSALYLCASRGSRGGTGELFFGEGSRLTVL.

This clone was counted between two and nine times. The chain joins TRBV19 to TRBJ1-2, with a possible D match to TRBD1 (5 bases). The CDR3 is 14 residues long. V lost 3 bases and J lost 4, with 12 bases in between. Looked up from germline, CDR1 is LNHDA and CDR2 is SQIVND (reference sequence). As DNA, the CDR3 is TGTGCCAGTAGTATGGCGGGGCAGCCCTATGGCTACACCTTC. Translated, it gives CASSMAGQPYGYTF.

The V and J genes are TRBV9 and TRBJ1-5, with D unresolved. The CDR3 consists of 14 residues. Trimming shortened V by 0 bases and J by 6 bases, and 10 bases separated the two germline ends. Looked up from germline, CDR1 is SGDLS and CDR2 is YYNGEE. CDR3 nucleotides: TGTGCCAGCAGCGTAGATTGGGGTGGTCAGCCCCAGCATTTT. Protein: CASSVDWGGQPQHF.

The sample holds a few counts of this clone. The V and J genes are TRBV29-1 and TRBJ1-1; D possibly corresponds to TRBD1 (5 bases). Germline-derived CDR1 and CDR2 are SQVTM and ANQGSEA. CDR3 length equals 11 residues. The V gene lost 6 bases and the J gene lost 6 bases, with 11 bases spanning the gap. CDR3 nucleotide sequence: TGCAGCGTCCGACGGGGGGCTGAAGCTTTCTTT. Translated, it gives CSVRRGAEAFF.

The chain carries TRBV7-3 and TRBJ2-2, with D perhaps TRBD1 (5 bases). V shed 4 bases and J shed 4 bases, with 7 bases lying between them. The CDR3 extends over 13 amino acids. The V gene's germline CDR1 is SGHTA and CDR2 FQGTGA. CDR3 loop: CASSSDSTGELFF. The CDR3 DNA is TGTGCCAGCAGCTCAGACAGCACCGGGGAGCTGTTTTTT.

The rearrangement uses TRBV18 and TRBJ2-6, with D perhaps matching TRBD1 (6 bases). The ends were cut back, 5 bases at V and 2 bases at J, with 10 bases in the middle. Germline V gene lookup returns CDR1 KGHSH and CDR2 LQKENI. This CDR3 is 15 amino acids long. The DNA for the CDR3 is TGTGCCAGCTCAGCCGGGACACCTGGGGCCAACGTCCTGACTTTC. This translates into CASSAGTPGANVLTF.

This clone has just a few counts. The V and J genes are TRBV5-5 and TRBJ1-2; 8 positions agree with TRBD1. Germline-derived CDR1 and CDR2 are SGHKS and YYEKEE (reference sequence). The CDR3 runs 14 residues. V was pared by 4 bases and J by 7 bases, with 9 bases of the junction left unmatched. The CDR3 loop is CASSHLDREGGYTF. CDR3 DNA: TGTGCCAGCAGCCACCTGGACAGGGAAGGTGGCTACACCTTC. Together with reference TRBV5-5 and TRBJ1-2, the CDR3 gives the full variable domain: DAGVTQSPTHLIKTRGQQVTLRCSPISGHKSVSWYQQVLGQGPQFIFQYYEKEERGRGNFPDRFSARQFPNYSSELNVNALLLGDSALYLCASSHLDREGGYTFGSGTRLTVV.

The chain has TRBV19 and TRBJ1-6; no definite D call. Trimming stripped 2 bases from V and 7 bases from J, with 9 bases between. CDR1 and CDR2 from the germline V gene are LNHDA and SQIVND (reference sequence). The CDR3 extends over 14 amino acids. This CDR3 reads CASSIRTANSPLHF. In nucleotides, the CDR3 is TGTGCCAGTAGTATACGCACAGCCAATTCACCCCTCCACTTT.

The chain employs TRBV9 and TRBJ2-2; D may be TRBD1 (6 bases). CDR1 is SGDLS and CDR2 is YYNGEE in the germline V gene. This CDR3 is 15 amino acids long. Trimming removed 4 bases from V and 0 bases from J, with 10 bases in between. The CDR3 nucleotides are TGTGCCAGCAGCACAGGGACAACGAACACCGGGGAGCTGTTTTTT. Its protein product is CASSTGTTNTGELFF.

This clone has a handful of counts. This sequence joins TRBV6-1 and TRBJ1-1, with a weak D call TRBD1 (5 bases). The CDR3 covers 12 residues. V shed 8 bases and J shed 10 bases, with 17 bases lying between them. From germline, CDR1 is MNHNS and CDR2 SASEGT. For the CDR3, the DNA is TGTGCCAGCGGGGTTCCCGGGGCGCCAGCTTTCTTT. Amino acids: CASGVPGAPAFF.

The chain carries TRBV5-6 and TRBJ2-5; 7 bases fit TRBD1. The CDR3 has 15 amino acids. J gave up 5 bases and V 4 bases, and 11 bases lay outside the gene matches. CDR1 and CDR2 from the germline V gene are SGHDT and YYEEEE. CDR3 DNA sequence: TGTGCCAGCAGCCCGGAGGTAGGGGGCATCGAGACCCAGTACTTC. Its translation is CASSPEVGGIETQYF.

The sample holds one count of this clone. This sequence joins TRBV15 and TRBJ2-3, with TRBD2 identical over 9 bases. The CDR3 extends over 15 amino acids. The V segment lost 1 base and the J segment 2 bases; nucleotides outside the gene matches: 1. From germline, CDR1 is LNHNV and CDR2 YYDKDF (reference sequence). The CDR3 DNA reads TGTGCCACCAGCAGAGGGACTAGCGACACAGATACGCAGTATTTT. Translation gives CATSRGTSDTDTQYF.

The genes are TRBV11-3 and TRBJ1-2; no reliable D call. Trimming took 5 bases from V and 7 from J, leaving 14 bases between them. CDR1 is SGHNT and CDR2 is YENEEA in the germline V gene. The CDR3 loop spans 13 amino acids. The CDR3 bases are TGTGCCAGCAGCCCCCCGCGGAGAGGTGGCTACACCTTC. As protein: CASSPPRRGGYTF.

The genes are TRBV30 and TRBJ2-2; 7 bases match TRBD1. The CDR3 consists of 18 residues. The V gene's germline CDR1 is GTSNPN and CDR2 SVGIG (reference sequence). The trim removed 4 bases at V and 6 bases at J, leaving 20 bases unmatched. The CDR3 is CAWKGIVVARGFAGELFF. DNA for the CDR3: TGTGCCTGGAAGGGAATTGTGGTAGCCAGGGGGTTTGCCGGGGAGCTGTTTTTT. Supplemented by reference TRBV30 and TRBJ2-2, the full variable domain reads SQTIHQWPATLVQPVGSPLSLECTVEGTSNPNLYWYRQAAGRGLQLLFYSVGIGQISSEVPQNLSASRPQDRQFILSSKKLLLSDSGFYLCAWKGIVVARGFAGELFFGEGSRLTVL.

This chain uses TRBV5-1 with TRBJ2-7; D gene uncertain. Trimming removed 4 bases from V and 0 bases from J, with 11 bases in between. The CDR3 length is 14 residues. Germline CDR1 and CDR2: SGHRS and YFSETQ. CDR3 sequence: CASSPPMSSYEQYF. CDR3 coding DNA: TGCGCCAGCAGCCCCCCTATGAGCTCCTACGAGCAGTACTTC.

The chain recombines TRBV10-1 with TRBJ1-4; D is perhaps TRBD1 (6 bases). Trimming removed 7 bases from V and 4 bases from J, with 16 bases in between. Looked up from germline, CDR1 is WNHNN and CDR2 is SYGVQD (reference sequence). This CDR3 is built from 15 residues. This CDR3 is CASIIGGLLNEKLFF. In nucleotides, the CDR3 is TGCGCCAGCATAATCGGGGGGCTACTTAATGAAAAACTGTTTTTT.